The 5 T cell receptor beta chains presented below share a single source sample, sequenced in a study of CD8 T cells in ankylosing spondylitis (dated by TCRdb to 2016 to 2017). Libraries were made using 5' RACE. Instrument used: Illumina MiSeq. Through fastp at Q25 and MiXCR, TCRdb rebuilt clones from the public reads, retaining in-frame beta chains. Every CDR3 protein is listed once, alongside the most common genes and DNA of its rows. For this sample the table gives around 23,000 distinct CDR3 sequences, of which around 17% were detected only once. Around 28% of the sample is held by the ten biggest clonotypes. The sequenced sample consisted of blood. The receptors originated from a male donor with ankylosing spondylitis or in good health (not recorded which).

This clonotype was counted between two and nine times. This chain links TRBV6-2 or TRBV6-3 with TRBJ1-1; D is ambiguous. This CDR3 comprises 11 residues. Germline values: CDR1 MNHEY, CDR2 SVGEGT. Trimming took off 1 base at V and 7 bases at J, with 4 bases between the two ends. Here the CDR3 reads CASSYLGEAFF. CDR3 bases: TGTGCCAGCAGTTACTTAGGTGAAGCTTTCTTT.

Many counts were recorded for this clonotype. The DNA is left out, because the CDR3 cannot be placed on it with certainty; the CDR3 is given as TCRdb lists it. The chain couples TRBV11-2 to TRBJ1-2; TRBD1 is the table's D call and was not checked against the DNA. Germline assignment: CDR1 SGHAT and CDR2 FQNNGV. The CDR3 length equals 16 residues, ends included. The CDR3 region is CASSLVGQGASYGYPF.

The sample holds a few counts of this clonotype. The rearrangement uses TRBV30 and TRBJ1-1, with 7 bases aligning to TRBD1. V shed 6 bases, J shed 0 bases, and the junction held 4 bases outside the gene matches. The germline CDR1 and CDR2 sequences are GTSNPN and SVGIG (reference sequence). This CDR3 comprises 13 residues. CDR3 amino acids: CACLGQLNTEAFF. The CDR3 nucleotides are TGTGCCTGCCTGGGACAGCTGAACACTGAAGCTTTCTTT.

This clonotype was found many times. J is TRBJ2-3 and V is TRBV10-3; D is uncertain. V was cut by 11 bases and J by 0 bases, with 6 bases left in between. Germline V CDR1 and CDR2: ENHRY, SYGVKD. This CDR3 has 11 amino acids. For the CDR3, the DNA is TGTGCCGCTTCTAGCACAGATACGCAGTATTTT. As protein: CAASSTDTQYF.

V and J are TRBV5-6 and TRBJ2-1; 7 bases match TRBD2. V lost 2 bases, J lost 2 bases, and 19 bases stayed unmatched. This CDR3 region has 20 residues. Germline lookup yields CDR1 SGHDT and CDR2 YYEEEE. The chain's CDR3 is CASSFRPAVAGGRPYNEQFF. The DNA for the CDR3 is TGTGCCAGCAGCTTCCGACCGGCCGTAGCGGGCGGGAGACCCTACAATGAGCAGTTCTTC.